The TCR beta chain described here comes from a study of a mutant IDH1 vaccine in newly diagnosed glioma. Study context: A 62.5% male, approximately 38% female split and a mean age of roughly 37 years characterized treated patients.

Worth noting for this clone: Its antigen is unknown.

V was trimmed by 7 bases and J by 5 bases, leaving 14 bases between them. This CDR3 spans 14 amino acids. Per the germline V gene, CDR1 is SNHLY and CDR2 is FYNNEI. Stated time point: week 11, during vaccination. Topical imiquimod accompanied each vaccine dose, which consisted of 300 ug of mutant IDH1 20-mer peptide. The data were produced by immunoSEQ multiplex PCR, yet TCRdb's version contains in-frame clones alone and is incomplete. The repertoire consists of roughly 120,000 clones, with around 80% occurring once and the leading ten covering 5.5%. This sequence originates from a man between 40 and 49 years old with glioma. This sample comprised PBMCs, obtained from a glioma patient whose treatment included an IDH1 peptide vaccine. The rearrangement uses TRBV2 and TRBJ2-2; TRBD2 is a possible D gene (6 bases). The CDR3, as DNA: TGTGCCAGCACCCTGCGGGGAGGTACCGGGGAGCTGTTTTTT. Its protein is CASTLRGGTGELFF.